This TCR beta chain comes out of a study of control samples from healthy donors and cancer patients. Losses at the gene ends were 2 bases for V and 5 bases for J; bases not matched to a gene: 5. Germline V gene data show CDR1 as LNHDA and CDR2 as SQIVND (reference sequence). The CDR3 length is 15 residues. Here immunoSEQ multiplex PCR was the method, and the copy in TCRdb shows in-frame clones only, minus some. This repertoire shows about 170,000 clones, roughly 91% found once; its top ten account for roughly 1.6%. The sequence derives from a woman younger than 45 in good health. The chain employs TRBV19 and TRBJ2-2; 7 nucleotides line up with TRBD2. Sequences were obtained from blood. The CDR3 nucleotides read TGTGCCAGTAGTATAAGTACGGGAGGTACCGGGGAGCTGTTTTTT. Encoded protein: CASSISTGGTGELFF. Full variable domain (rest looked up from reference TRBV19 and TRBJ2-2): DGGITQSPKYLFRKEGQNVTLSCEQNLNHDAMYWYRQDPGQGLRLIYYSQIVNDFQKGDIAEGYSVSREKKESFPLTVTSAQKNPTAFYLCASSISTGGTGELFFGEGSRLTVL.